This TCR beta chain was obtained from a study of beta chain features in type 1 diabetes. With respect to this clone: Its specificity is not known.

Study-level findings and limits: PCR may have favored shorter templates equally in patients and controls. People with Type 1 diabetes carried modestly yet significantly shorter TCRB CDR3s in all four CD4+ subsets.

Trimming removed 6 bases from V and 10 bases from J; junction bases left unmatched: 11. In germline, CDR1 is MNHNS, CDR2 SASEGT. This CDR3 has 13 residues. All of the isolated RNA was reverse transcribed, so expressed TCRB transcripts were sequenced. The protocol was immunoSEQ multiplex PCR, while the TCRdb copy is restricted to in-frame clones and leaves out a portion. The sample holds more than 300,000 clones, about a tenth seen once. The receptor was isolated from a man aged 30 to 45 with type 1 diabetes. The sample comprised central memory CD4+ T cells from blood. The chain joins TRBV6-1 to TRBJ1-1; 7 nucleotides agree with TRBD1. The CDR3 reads CASSRGWEARAFF. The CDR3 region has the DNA TGTGCCAGCAGCAGGGGGTGGGAGGCACGAGCTTTCTTT.